Listed below are T cell receptor beta chains from one sample, sequenced in a study of tumor-infiltrating lymphocytes in primary liver carcinoma. TCRdb independently ran MiXCR on the multiplex PCR reads; one entry per CDR3 protein. The table records some 320,000 distinct CDR3 sequences, less than 75% of them present only once. Source material: peripheral blood. The receptor set was obtained from a man aged 35-49 years with primary liver carcinoma and hepatitis B virus infection. The CDR3 runs from the conserved cysteine through the conserved F or W. A D gene is named only where the DNA matches it firmly. The size field is filled for only some rows; it gives once, few, many or a size class.

clone_size j_call v_call d_call cdr3_aa cdr3_nt
NA TRBJ2-3 TRBV11-1 NA CASRAGLAMTDMQYF TGTGCCAGCAGGGCAGGATTAGCGATGACAGATATGCAGTATTTT
NA TRBJ2-3 TRBV11-1 NA CASSLDREGTQYF TGTGCCAGCAGCTTAGACCGAGAAGGCACGCAGTATTTT
NA TRBJ2-7 TRBV11-2 TRBD2 CASGFRLAGVLVYEQYF TGTGCCAGCGGCTTCAGACTAGCGGGAGTTCTCGTCTACGAACAGTACTTC
few TRBJ2-3 TRBV5-1 NA CASSQGLPTDTQYF TGCGCCAGCAGCCAGGGTCTCCCCACAGATACGCAGTATTTT
NA TRBJ2-3 TRBV6-5 NA CSSSYSPGTDTQYF TGTTCCAGTAGTTACTCACCGGGGACGGATACGCAGTATTTT
many TRBJ1-2 TRBV29-1 NA CSVSADNYGYTF TGCAGCGTTTCGGCCGATAACTATGGCTACACCTTC
NA TRBJ2-7 TRBV29-1 NA CGVHTGTYEQYF TGCGGCGTTCATACAGGTACCTACGAGCAGTACTTC
NA TRBJ2-7 TRBV29-1 NA CSIGSGSYEQYF TGCAGTATTGGCTCGGGTTCCTACGAGCAGTACTTC
NA TRBJ2-5 TRBV4-2 NA CASSLPGVETQYF TGTGCCAGCAGCCTACCGGGAGTGGAGACCCAGTACTTC
many TRBJ2-3 TRBV5-6 NA CASSLDGWGTDTQYF TGTGCCAGCAGCTTGGATGGTTGGGGCACAGATACGCAGTATTTT
many TRBJ2-1 TRBV14 NA CASFAGHEQFF TGTGCCAGCTTTGCAGGGCATGAGCAGTTCTTC
NA TRBJ1-2 TRBV5-4 TRBD1 CSSRKTGGGYGYTF TGTTCCAGCAGGAAGACAGGGGGCGGGTATGGCTACACCTTC